A single sample is the source of the 22 T cell receptor beta chains below, sequenced in a study of breast tumors, draining lymph nodes, adjacent tissues. TCRdb ran MiXCR on the multiplex PCR reads and lists one entry per CDR3 protein. The sample includes approximately 37,000 distinct CDR3 sequences, approximately 37% of them seen just once. Sequencing input: breast tumor tissue. The receptor set was obtained from a female donor with breast cancer. Some clones in this sample may be carry-over from other donors' samples.

A remark on this clonotype: An end of the junction does not agree with germline; a read error may underlie this. The chain recombines TRBV15 with TRBJ1-5; D unresolved. CDR3 length equals 15 residues. Per germline, CDR1 LNHNV and CDR2 YYDKDF (reference sequence). In DNA, the CDR3 is TGTACCACCACCCCGGGCGTGTATAGCAATCGGCCCCAGCATTTT. This codes for CTTTPGVYSNRPQHF. Full variable domain (missing parts from reference TRBV15 and TRBJ1-5): DAMVIQNPRYQVTQFGKPVTLSCSQTLNHNVMYWYQQKSSQAPKLLFHYYDKDFNNEADTPDNFQSRRPNTSFCFLDIRSPGLGDTAMYLCTTTPGVYSNRPQHFGDGTRLSIL.

This clonotype showed up many times. V is TRBV20-1 and J is TRBJ2-3; 12 bases are a match to TRBD1. Germline V gives CDR1 DFQATT, CDR2 SNEGSKA (reference sequence). CDR3 length: 17 amino acids. With 6 bases clipped from V and 6 bases from J, the junction kept 16 bases outside the gene matches. The CDR3 coding sequence is TGCAGTGCCCTACCATCCGGGACAGGGGGCGATTGGGATACGCAGTATTTT. This translates into CSALPSGTGGDWDTQYF.

There are many counts of this clonotype. The chain employs TRBV7-9 and TRBJ2-1; D is ambiguous. The CDR3 runs to 15 residues. Germline loops: CDR1 SEHNR, CDR2 FQNEAQ (reference sequence). Trimming cost V 1 base and J 1 base, with 8 bases left between them. The DNA of the CDR3 is TGTGCCAGCAGCTTAGGACTGAGTTCCTACAATGAGCAGTTCTTC. Its protein product is CASSLGLSSYNEQFF.

A word on this clonotype: A single base separates this from a much larger clone, so it may be a read error. CDR3 sequence (DNA): TGTGCCAGCAGCCTTATAGCGGGAGAACACAATGAGCAGTTCTTC. Translating it yields CASSLIAGEHNEQFF. This chain joins TRBV5-4 and TRBJ2-1; 9 positions agree with TRBD2. V was pared by 4 bases and J by 5 bases, with 7 bases of the junction left unmatched. Germline V gives CDR1 SGHNT, CDR2 YYREEE (reference sequence). The CDR3 runs 15 residues.

The rearrangement uses TRBV5-1 and TRBJ2-2; D not certain. Trimming left V 0 bases short and J 0 bases short, with 9 bases between. This CDR3 contains 16 residues. The germline V gene has CDR1 SGHRS and CDR2 YFSETQ. The CDR3 DNA reads as TGCGCCAGCAGCTTGGGGGTTGGGGCGAACACCGGGGAGCTGTTTTTT. It encodes CASSLGVGANTGELFF. Filled out from reference TRBV5-1 and TRBJ2-2, the complete variable domain reads KAGVTQTPRYLIKTRGQQVTLSCSPISGHRSVSWYQQTPGQGLQFLFEYFSETQRNKGNFPGRFSGRQFSNSRSEMNVSTLELGDSALYLCASSLGVGANTGELFFGEGSRLTVL.

This clonotype was observed many times. V gene TRBV16 combines with J gene TRBJ1-5, with a weak D call TRBD1 (6 bases). CDR1 and CDR2 (germline): KGHSY, FQNENV. CDR3 length: 13 residues. V shed 2 bases and J shed 5 bases, with 7 bases lying between them. The CDR3 DNA reads TGTGCCAGCAGCCAACACAGGGATCAGCCCCAGCATTTT. Its protein is CASSQHRDQPQHF.

This clonotype was picked up many times. The genes are TRBV7-2 and TRBJ2-5; no clear D. CDR3 size: 12 residues. Trimming removed 1 base from V and 7 bases from J, with 7 bases in between. The germline CDR1 and CDR2 sequences are SGHTA and FQGNSA. This CDR3 is CASSLEHWTQYF. CDR3 in DNA: TGTGCCAGCAGCTTAGAACATTGGACCCAGTACTTC.

This clonotype has ten or more counts. The J gene is TRBJ1-6, the V gene TRBV20-1; 7 bases agree with TRBD1. Per the germline V gene, CDR1 is DFQATT and CDR2 is SNEGSKA (reference sequence). The J segment lost 5 bases and the V segment lost 5 bases, leaving 3 bases of the junction unmatched. This CDR3 is 13 amino acids long. The CDR3 region has the DNA TGCAGTGCTCCGGACAGGAATAATTCACCCCTCCACTTT. This sequence encodes CSAPDRNNSPLHF.

This clonotype was found many times. The rearrangement uses TRBV5-8 and TRBJ1-5, with a tentative D call TRBD1 (5 bases). The CDR3 is 17 amino acids. V was shortened by 4 bases and J by 2 bases, with 19 bases between the two germline ends. CDR1 SGHTS and CDR2 YDEGEE come from the germline V gene. Here the CDR3 reads CASSPVPGQGGNQPQHF. The CDR3 DNA reads TGTGCCAGCAGCCCGGTCCCGGGGCAGGGCGGCAATCAGCCCCAGCATTTT.

This clonotype was observed at least ten times. This chain joins TRBV11-2 and TRBJ2-5; TRBD2 matches at 8 bases. This CDR3 is built from 14 residues. The germline V gene has CDR1 SGHAT and CDR2 FQNNGV. The V and J ends lost 0 bases and 13 bases, in that order; junction bases with no gene match: 10. This chain's CDR3 is CASSLERGTRKRYF. The CDR3 coding sequence is TGTGCCAGCAGCTTAGAGAGGGGGACTAGAAAGAGGTACTTC.

The chain links TRBV7-2 to TRBJ2-5; D gene unclear. V lost 1 base, J lost 2 bases, and 5 bases lay in between. The germline V gene has CDR1 SGHTA and CDR2 FQGNSA. This CDR3 comprises 13 residues. DNA of the CDR3: TGTGCCAGCAGCTTAGGGGGACAAGAGACCCAGTACTTC. It codes for CASSLGGQETQYF.

Details on this clonotype: One base away lies a much larger clone, so this may be a sequencing read error. This chain uses TRBV18 with TRBJ2-5; the D gene is possibly TRBD1 (6 bases). Germline loops: CDR1 KGHSH, CDR2 LQKENI. This CDR3 contains 13 residues. As DNA, the CDR3 is TGTGTCAGCTCACAGGGTTTGTCGGAGACCCAGTACTTC. Protein sequence: CVSSQGLSETQYF.

The chain carries TRBV6-2 or TRBV6-3 and TRBJ1-5; maybe TRBD1 (5 bases). The CDR3 has 14 residues. Germline CDR1 and CDR2: MNHEY and SVGEGT. The V gene lost 5 bases and the J gene lost 1 base, with 9 bases spanning the gap. CDR3 DNA: TGTGCCAGCAGTCTACCAGGGAGCAATCAGCCCCAGCATTTT. It is translated as CASSLPGSNQPQHF.

Sample share makes this clonotype medium-sized. The rearrangement uses TRBV5-1 and TRBJ1-6; no clear D gene. The length of the CDR3 is 13 residues. Trimming left V 0 bases short and J 7 bases short, with 5 bases between. CDR1 is SGHRS and CDR2 is YFSETQ in the germline V gene. CDR3 region: CASSLGGNSPLHF. In nucleotides, the CDR3 is TGCGCCAGCAGCTTGGGCGGGAATTCACCCCTCCACTTT.

The rearrangement joins TRBV11-3 to TRBJ2-1; D uncertain. The CDR3 totals 16 residues. Germline CDR1 SGHNT, CDR2 YENEEA. The ends were cut back, 3 bases at V and 6 bases at J, with 18 bases in the middle. The CDR3 bases are TGTGCCAGCAGCTTCGCATTTGGATCTAATACCAATGAGCAGTTCTTC. Amino acid sequence: CASSFAFGSNTNEQFF. The whole variable domain, remainder taken from reference TRBV11-3 and TRBJ2-1, is EAGVVQSPRYKIIEKKQPVAFWCNPISGHNTLYWYLQNLGQGPELLIRYENEEAVDDSQLPKDRFSAERLKGVDSTLKIQPAELGDSAVYLCASSFAFGSNTNEQFFGPGTRLTVL.

V and J are TRBV6-1 and TRBJ2-3; D gene uncertain. The CDR3 is 13 amino acids. From germline, CDR1 is MNHNS and CDR2 SASEGT. V was shortened by 3 bases and J by 6 bases, with 10 bases between the two germline ends. CDR3 residues: CASSDKVPDTQYF. CDR3 sequence (DNA): TGTGCCAGCAGTGATAAGGTGCCTGATACGCAGTATTTT.

V gene TRBV5-1 combines with J gene TRBJ1-6, with unresolved D. Germline V gives CDR1 SGHRS, CDR2 YFSETQ. Trimming took 0 bases from V and 8 from J, leaving 6 bases between them. CDR3 length equals 13 residues. The CDR3 nucleotides read TGCGCCAGCAGCTTGGAACGGGATTCACCCCTCCACTTT. As protein: CASSLERDSPLHF. The complete variable domain, with remaining parts taken from reference TRBV5-1 and TRBJ1-6, reads KAGVTQTPRYLIKTRGQQVTLSCSPISGHRSVSWYQQTPGQGLQFLFEYFSETQRNKGNFPGRFSGRQFSNSRSEMNVSTLELGDSALYLCASSLERDSPLHFGNGTRLTVT.

The rearrangement uses TRBV12-3 or TRBV12-4 and TRBJ2-7; 8 bases line up with TRBD1. After removal of 1 base from V and 5 bases from J, the junction contained 4 bases not matched to a gene. CDR3 length: 14 amino acids. CDR3 sequence: CASSLGTGLDEQYF. CDR3 nucleotides: TGTGCCAGCAGTTTAGGGACAGGGCTAGACGAGCAGTACTTC.

The chain uses TRBV5-4 and TRBJ2-1, with 9 bases lining up with TRBD1. The CDR3 has 14 residues. Germline CDR1 is SGHNT and CDR2 is YYREEE (reference sequence). V lost 0 bases to trimming and J lost 9 bases; unmatched junction nucleotides: 4. The CDR3 reads CASSLGQGEGEQFF. The CDR3 DNA is TGTGCCAGCAGCTTGGGACAGGGGGAGGGTGAGCAGTTCTTC.

The chain combines TRBV30 with TRBJ2-7; TRBD1 matches 7 bases. With 2 bases clipped from V and 2 bases from J, the junction kept 6 bases outside the gene matches. This CDR3 has 14 amino acids. Germline loops: CDR1 GTSNPN, CDR2 SVGIG (reference sequence). CDR3 residues: CAWSRGQGAYEQYF. DNA for the CDR3: TGTGCCTGGAGTCGAGGGCAGGGGGCCTACGAGCAGTACTTC.

The table lists this clonotype with many counts. J is TRBJ2-3 and V is TRBV24-1, with 12 bases matching TRBD2. CDR3 length: 18 residues. The trim removed 3 bases at V and 5 bases at J, leaving 11 bases unmatched. From germline, CDR1 is KGHDR and CDR2 SFDVKD. The CDR3 region has the DNA TGTGCCACCAGTGATCCCGGACTAGCGGGATTAGGCGGAGATACGCAGTATTTT. Protein product: CATSDPGLAGLGGDTQYF.

This clonotype was counted ten times or more. The genes are TRBV6-6 and TRBJ2-2, with 8 nucleotides matching TRBD2. From germline, CDR1 is MNHNY and CDR2 SVGAGI (reference sequence). The trim removed 5 bases at V and 7 bases at J, leaving 15 bases unmatched. The length of the CDR3 is 17 residues. This chain's CDR3 is CASSKQLAASGFGELFF. The CDR3, as DNA: TGTGCCAGCAGTAAACAATTGGCGGCTAGCGGGTTCGGGGAGCTGTTTTTT.